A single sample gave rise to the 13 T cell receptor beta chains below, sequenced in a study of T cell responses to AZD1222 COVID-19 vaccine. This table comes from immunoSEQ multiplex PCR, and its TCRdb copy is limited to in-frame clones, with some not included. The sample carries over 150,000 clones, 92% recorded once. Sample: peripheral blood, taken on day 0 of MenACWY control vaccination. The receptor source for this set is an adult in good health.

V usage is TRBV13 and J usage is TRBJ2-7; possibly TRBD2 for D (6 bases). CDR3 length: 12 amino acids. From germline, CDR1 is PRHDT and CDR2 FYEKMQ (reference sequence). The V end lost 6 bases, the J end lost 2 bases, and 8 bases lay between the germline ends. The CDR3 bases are TGTGCCAGCAGTAAGCGGGCCTACGAGCAGTACTTC. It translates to CASSKRAYEQYF.

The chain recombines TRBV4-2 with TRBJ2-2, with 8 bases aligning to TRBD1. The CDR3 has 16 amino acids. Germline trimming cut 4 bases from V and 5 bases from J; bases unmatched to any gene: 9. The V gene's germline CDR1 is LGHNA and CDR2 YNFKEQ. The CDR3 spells CASSPRTGYETGELFF. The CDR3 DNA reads TGTGCCAGCAGCCCCCGGACAGGGTACGAGACCGGGGAGCTGTTTTTT.

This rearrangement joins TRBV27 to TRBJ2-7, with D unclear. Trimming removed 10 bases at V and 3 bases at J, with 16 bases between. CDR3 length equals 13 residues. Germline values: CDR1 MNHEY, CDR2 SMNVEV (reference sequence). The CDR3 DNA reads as TGTGCCACCTTAGGTCTCCATAACTACGAGCAGTACTTC. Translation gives CATLGLHNYEQYF.

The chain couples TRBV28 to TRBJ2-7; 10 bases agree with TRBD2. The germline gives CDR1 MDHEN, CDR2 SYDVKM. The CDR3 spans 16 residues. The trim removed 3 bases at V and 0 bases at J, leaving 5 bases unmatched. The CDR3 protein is CASSFISSGSSYEQYF. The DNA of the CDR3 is TGTGCCAGCAGTTTCATTTCTAGCGGGAGCTCCTACGAGCAGTACTTC.

CDR3 nucleotide sequence: TGTGCCAGCTCACCCCTCCAGGAGGCCGGGGAGCTGTTTTTT. Amino acid sequence: CASSPLQEAGELFF. The chain recombines TRBV18 with TRBJ2-2; perhaps TRBD2 as D (5 bases). This CDR3 has 14 residues. Germline V CDR1 and CDR2: KGHSH, LQKENI. V gave up 3 bases and J gave up 6 bases, with 11 bases separating them. The full variable domain, rest sourced from reference TRBV18 and TRBJ2-2, is NAGVMQNPRHLVRRRGQEARLRCSPMKGHSHVYWYRQLPEEGLKFMVYLQKENIIDESGMPKERFSAEFPKEGPSILRIQQVVRGDSAAYFCASSPLQEAGELFFGEGSRLTVL.

For the CDR3, the DNA is TGTGCCAGCAGCTCCGGGACGGGATACAATGAGCAGTTCTTC. Translation gives CASSSGTGYNEQFF. The chain recombines TRBV7-9 with TRBJ2-1; D assignment may be TRBD1 or TRBD2 (5 bases each). Trimming cost V 4 bases and J 4 bases, with 11 bases left between them. The V gene's germline CDR1 is SEHNR and CDR2 FQNEAQ (reference sequence). The CDR3 extends over 14 amino acids.

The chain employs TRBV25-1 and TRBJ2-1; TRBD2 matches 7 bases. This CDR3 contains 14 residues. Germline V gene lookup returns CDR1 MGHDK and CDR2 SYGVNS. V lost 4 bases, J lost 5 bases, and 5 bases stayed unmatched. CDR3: CASSVGEGHNEQFF. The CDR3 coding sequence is TGTGCCAGCAGTGTAGGGGAGGGCCACAATGAGCAGTTCTTC.

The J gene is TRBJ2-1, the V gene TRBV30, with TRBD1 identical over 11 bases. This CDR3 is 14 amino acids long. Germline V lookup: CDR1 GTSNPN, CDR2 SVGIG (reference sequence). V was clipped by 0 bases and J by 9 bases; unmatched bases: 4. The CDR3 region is CAWSVRGTGGEQFF. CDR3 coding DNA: TGTGCCTGGAGTGTACGTGGGACAGGGGGTGAGCAGTTCTTC.

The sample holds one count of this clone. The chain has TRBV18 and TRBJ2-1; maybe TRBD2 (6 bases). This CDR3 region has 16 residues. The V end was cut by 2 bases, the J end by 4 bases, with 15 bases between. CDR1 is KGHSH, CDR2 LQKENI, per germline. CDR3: CASSPVAGSDYNEQFF. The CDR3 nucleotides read TGTGCCAGCTCACCAGTGGCGGGGAGTGATTACAATGAGCAGTTCTTC. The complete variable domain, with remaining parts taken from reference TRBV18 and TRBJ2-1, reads NAGVMQNPRHLVRRRGQEARLRCSPMKGHSHVYWYRQLPEEGLKFMVYLQKENIIDESGMPKERFSAEFPKEGPSILRIQQVVRGDSAAYFCASSPVAGSDYNEQFFGPGTRLTVL.

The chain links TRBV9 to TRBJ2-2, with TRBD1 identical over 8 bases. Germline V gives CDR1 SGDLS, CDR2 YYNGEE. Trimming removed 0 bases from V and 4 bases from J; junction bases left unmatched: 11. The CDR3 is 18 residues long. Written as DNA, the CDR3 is TGTGCCAGCAGCGTAGCTTCAGGGGGCGGGGTTGGCACCGGGGAGCTGTTTTTT. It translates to CASSVASGGGVGTGELFF.

The DNA for the CDR3 is TGTGCCAACTTCAGGGTAGGAGCTAACTATGGCTACACCTTC. This encodes CANFRVGANYGYTF. The chain combines TRBV19 with TRBJ1-2; TRBD1 is a possible D gene (5 bases). Germline loops: CDR1 LNHDA, CDR2 SQIVND (reference sequence). This CDR3 comprises 14 residues. The V end was cut by 10 bases, the J end by 0 bases, with 15 bases between.

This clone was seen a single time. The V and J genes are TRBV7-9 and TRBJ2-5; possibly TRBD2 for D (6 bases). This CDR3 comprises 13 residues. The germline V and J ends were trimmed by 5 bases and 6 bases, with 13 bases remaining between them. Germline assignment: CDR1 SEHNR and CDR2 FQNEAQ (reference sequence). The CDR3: CASSPSGLQTQYF. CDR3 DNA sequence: TGTGCCAGCAGCCCTTCGGGACTCCAGACCCAGTACTTC.

This CDR3 is CASSLGSTNEQFF. The CDR3 DNA reads as TGTGCCAGCAGCTTGGGGAGTACAAATGAGCAGTTCTTC. The chain joins TRBV11-2 to TRBJ2-1; tentative D call: TRBD2 (5 bases). V shed 3 bases and J shed 7 bases, with 10 bases lying between them. This CDR3 is 13 amino acids long. Germline V gene sequence: CDR1 SGHAT, CDR2 FQNNGV.